This is a list of T cell receptor beta chains from one sample in a study of tumor-infiltrating lymphocytes in oesophageal squamous cell carcinoma. Via MiXCR, TCRdb re-called the PCR reads, giving one row per CDR3 protein. The profile shows 9,500 to 13,000 distinct CDR3 sequences, under 70% of them singletons. Material for sequencing was esophageal tumor tissue. The receptors were gathered from a female donor with esophageal squamous cell carcinoma. The CDR3 runs from the conserved cysteine through the conserved F or W. D genes are given only for firm matches. For some rows the clone size is stated as once, few or many, or as a class when expanded; others skip it.

j_call	v_call	d_call	cdr3_length	clone_size	cdr3_aa	cdr3_nt
TRBJ2-1	TRBV5-3	TRBD2	17	.	CASSLSMGLAGDNEQFF	TGTGCCAGCAGCTTGTCTATGGGACTAGCGGGGGACAATGAGCAGTTCTTC
TRBJ2-7	TRBV7-6	.	14	.	CASSLGPLIYEQYF	TGTGCCAGCAGCTTAGGACCGTTAATATACGAGCAGTACTTC
TRBJ2-5	TRBV7-9	TRBD2	16	.	CASNKGLAFGGGTQYF	TGTGCCAGCAACAAAGGACTAGCGTTTGGGGGGGGGACCCAGTACTTC
TRBJ1-5	TRBV28	.	13	.	CASSFSSNQPQHF	TGTGCCAGCAGTTTCTCCTCAAATCAGCCCCAGCATTTT
TRBJ2-5	TRBV7-3	.	14	.	CASSLGSLANEQYF	TGTGCCAGCAGCTTAGGTTCGCTAGCCAATGAGCAGTACTTC
TRBJ2-5	TRBV7-3	TRBD1	13	medium-sized	CASEGTGEETQYF	TGTGCCAGCGAGGGCACAGGGGAAGAGACCCAGTACTTC
TRBJ2-7	TRBV27	TRBD1	14	few	CASSAGQGTHEQYF	TGTGCCAGCAGTGCCGGACAGGGGACCCACGAGCAGTACTTC
TRBJ2-7	TRBV5-1	TRBD2	16	many	CASSPYPLAGDYEQYF	TGCGCCAGCAGCCCCTACCCCCTAGCGGGAGACTACGAGCAGTACTTC
TRBJ2-1	TRBV7-9	TRBD2	14	.	CASSLVGGVNEQFF	TGTGCCAGCAGCTTAGTCGGGGGGGTCAATGAGCAGTTCTTC
TRBJ2-4	TRBV7-6	.	14	.	CASSYGTHEGIQYF	TGTGCCAGCAGCTACGGGACTCACGAGGGCATTCAGTACTTC
TRBJ1-2	TRBV11-3	.	14	.	CASSLGDGLSGYTF	TGTGCCAGCAGCTTAGGGGACGGTTTAAGTGGCTACACCTTC
TRBJ2-7	TRBV7-2	.	15	medium-sized	CASSSGSGGYNEQYF	TGTGCCAGCAGCTCCGGGAGCGGTGGATACAATGAGCAGTACTTC
TRBJ1-1	TRBV12-3/TRBV12-4	TRBD1	15	.	CASTVTGAFGTEAFF	TGTGCCAGCACCGTCACAGGGGCCTTCGGAACTGAAGCTTTCTTT
TRBJ2-1	TRBV6-1	.	14	many	CASKQSPSGDEQFF	TGTGCCAGCAAACAGTCCCCATCTGGTGATGAGCAGTTCTTC
TRBJ2-5	TRBV7-6	TRBD2	14	.	CASSPPWGGETQYF	TGTGCCAGCAGCCCCCCTTGGGGAGGGGAGACCCAGTACTTC
TRBJ1-1	TRBV6-6	TRBD1	15	.	CASSYSRTGSTEAFF	TGTGCCAGCAGTTACTCTCGGACAGGGTCCACTGAAGCTTTCTTT
TRBJ1-5	TRBV7-2	.	13	.	CASSVRGNQPQHF	TGTGCCAGCAGCGTTAGGGGTAACCAGCCCCAGCATTTT
TRBJ2-1	TRBV7-2	.	12	.	CASSWGGGSQFF	TGTGCCAGCAGTTGGGGGGGGGGCTCGCAGTTCTTC
TRBJ2-5	TRBV7-9	.	11	few	CASSPGGTQYF	TGTGCCAGCAGCCCTGGTGGGACCCAGTACTTC
TRBJ2-1	TRBV5-6	.	13	.	CASSWGRTGEQFF	TGTGCCAGCAGCTGGGGACGAACAGGTGAGCAGTTCTTC
TRBJ2-3	TRBV12-3/TRBV12-4	TRBD2	13	.	CASSPGGTDTQYF	TGTGCCAGCAGCCCCGGGGGGACAGATACGCAGTATTTT
TRBJ2-1	TRBV6-1	.	13	.	CASRDNSYNEQFF	TGTGCCAGCCGGGACAACTCCTACAATGAGCAGTTCTTC
TRBJ2-1	TRBV11-2	.	14	.	CASSLGSSDNEQFF	TGTGCCAGCAGCTTAGGTAGCAGCGACAATGAGCAGTTCTTC
TRBJ2-1	TRBV7-2	.	13	.	CASSPTRAYEQFF	TGTGCCAGCAGCCCAACGAGGGCCTACGAGCAGTTCTTC
TRBJ2-7	TRBV7-2	.	13	once	CASSSSLGSEQYF	TGTGCCAGCAGCTCAAGTCTGGGATCCGAGCAGTACTTC
TRBJ1-5	TRBV3-1	.	13	.	CAGDWTGNQPQHF	TGTGCCGGCGACTGGACGGGCAATCAGCCCCAGCATTTT
TRBJ2-1	TRBV7-9	TRBD2	18	.	CASSLQGTSGNRGNEQFF	TGTGCCAGCAGCTTACAGGGGACTAGCGGGAACAGGGGCAATGAGCAGTTCTTC
TRBJ2-5	TRBV12-3/TRBV12-4	TRBD1	14	.	CASSLWDREETQYF	TGTGCCAGCAGTTTGTGGGACAGGGAAGAGACCCAGTACTTC
TRBJ2-7	TRBV7-6	TRBD1	15	.	CASGQGARGFYEQYF	TGTGCCAGCGGACAGGGGGCGCGGGGGTTCTACGAGCAGTACTTC
TRBJ2-1	TRBV7-3	TRBD2	17	.	CASSVPTTSGGSGEQFF	TGTGCCAGCAGCGTCCCCACCACTAGCGGGGGTTCGGGTGAGCAGTTCTTC
TRBJ2-2	TRBV5-4	.	15	many	CASSLATLNTGELFF	TGTGCCAGCAGCTTGGCGACGTTGAACACCGGGGAGCTGTTTTTT